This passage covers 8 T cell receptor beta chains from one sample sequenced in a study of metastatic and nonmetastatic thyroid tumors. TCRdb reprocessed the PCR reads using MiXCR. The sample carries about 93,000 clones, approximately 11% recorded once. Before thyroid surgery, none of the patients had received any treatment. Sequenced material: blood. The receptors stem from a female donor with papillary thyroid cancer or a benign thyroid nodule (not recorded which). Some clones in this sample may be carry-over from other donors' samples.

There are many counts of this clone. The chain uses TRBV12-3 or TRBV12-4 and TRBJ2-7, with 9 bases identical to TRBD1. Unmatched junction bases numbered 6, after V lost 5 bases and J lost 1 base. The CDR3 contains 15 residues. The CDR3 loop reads CASSVGQGASYEQYF. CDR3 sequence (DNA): TGTGCCAGCAGTGTGGGACAGGGCGCGTCCTACGAGCAGTACTTC.

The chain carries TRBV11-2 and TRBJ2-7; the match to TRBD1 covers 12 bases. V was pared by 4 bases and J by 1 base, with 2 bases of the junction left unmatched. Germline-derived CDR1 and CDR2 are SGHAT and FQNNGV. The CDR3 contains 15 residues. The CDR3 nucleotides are TGTGCCAGCAGCTGGGGACAGGGGGCTTCCTACGAGCAGTACTTC. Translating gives CASSWGQGASYEQYF.

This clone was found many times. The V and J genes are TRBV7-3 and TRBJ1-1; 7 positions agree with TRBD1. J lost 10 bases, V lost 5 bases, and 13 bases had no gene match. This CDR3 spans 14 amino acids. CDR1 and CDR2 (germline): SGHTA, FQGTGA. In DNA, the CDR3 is TGTGCCAGCAGCACGACAGGGCCAGGCCCCCCAGCTTTCTTT. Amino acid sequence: CASSTTGPGPPAFF.

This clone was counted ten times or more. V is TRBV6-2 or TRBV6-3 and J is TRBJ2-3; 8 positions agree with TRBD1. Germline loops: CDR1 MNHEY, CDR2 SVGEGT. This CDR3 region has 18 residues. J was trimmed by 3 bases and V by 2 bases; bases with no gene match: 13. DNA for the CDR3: TGTGCCAGCAGTTACCGGTCGGGACAGGTCTTTGGGACAGATACGCAGTATTTT. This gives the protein CASSYRSGQVFGTDTQYF.

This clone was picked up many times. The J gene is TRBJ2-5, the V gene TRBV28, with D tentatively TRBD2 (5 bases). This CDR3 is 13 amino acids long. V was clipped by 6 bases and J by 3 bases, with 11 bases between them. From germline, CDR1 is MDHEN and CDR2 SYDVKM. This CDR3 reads CASRTRSEETQYF. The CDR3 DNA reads TGTGCCAGCAGAACTAGGAGCGAAGAGACCCAGTACTTC.

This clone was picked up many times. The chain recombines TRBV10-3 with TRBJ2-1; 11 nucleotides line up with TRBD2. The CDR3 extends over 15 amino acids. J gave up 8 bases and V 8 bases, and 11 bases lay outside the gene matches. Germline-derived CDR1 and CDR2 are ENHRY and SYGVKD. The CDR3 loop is CAISLTSGSKDEQFF. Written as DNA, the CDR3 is TGTGCCATCTCCCTAACTAGCGGGAGTAAGGATGAGCAGTTCTTC.

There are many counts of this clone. CDR3 sequence reads: CASTLDRGLYGYTF. DNA for the CDR3: TGTGCCAGCACCTTGGACAGGGGCCTGTATGGCTACACCTTC. This chain connects TRBV2 to TRBJ1-2; 9 nucleotides match TRBD1. Germline V lookup: CDR1 SNHLY, CDR2 FYNNEI. V trimming: 7 bases; J trimming: 5 bases; junction bases outside the gene matches: 8. This CDR3 is 14 amino acids long.

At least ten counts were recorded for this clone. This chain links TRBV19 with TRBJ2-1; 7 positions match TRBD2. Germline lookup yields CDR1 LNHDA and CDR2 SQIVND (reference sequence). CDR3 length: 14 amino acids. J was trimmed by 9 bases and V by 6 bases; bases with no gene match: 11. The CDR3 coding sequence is TGTGCCAGTAGGGCGGGAGTGGCGGTGGGTGAGCAGTTCTTC. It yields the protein CASRAGVAVGEQFF.